This T cell receptor (beta chain) was recorded in a study of blood T cell repertoires in COVID-19. About the study: Specimens from acute and convalescent COVID-19 originated in the United States, Italy and Spain.

Only in-frame clones appear in the TCRdb table, and some are missing; sequencing was by immunoSEQ multiplex PCR. The sample includes 300,000 to 350,000 clones, around 90% of them seen just once. The CDR3 length is 16 residues. Germline V lookup: CDR1 KGHSH, CDR2 LQKENI. V trimming: 1 base; J trimming: 13 bases; junction bases outside the gene matches: 17. This receptor was identified in a man aged 25 to 40 with COVID-19, enrolled during active disease. The chain employs TRBV18 and TRBJ2-7; 9 bases are a match to TRBD2. Sequenced sample: peripheral blood. CDR3 residues: CASSPLSLAGETRLYF. In DNA, the CDR3 is TGTGCCAGCTCACCACTCTCCTTAGCGGGAGAAACTCGGTTATACTTC. The variable domain in full, with the rest retrieved from reference TRBV18 and TRBJ2-7, is NAGVMQNPRHLVRRRGQEARLRCSPMKGHSHVYWYRQLPEEGLKFMVYLQKENIIDESGMPKERFSAEFPKEGPSILRIQQVVRGDSAAYFCASSPLSLAGETRLYFGPGTRLTVT.